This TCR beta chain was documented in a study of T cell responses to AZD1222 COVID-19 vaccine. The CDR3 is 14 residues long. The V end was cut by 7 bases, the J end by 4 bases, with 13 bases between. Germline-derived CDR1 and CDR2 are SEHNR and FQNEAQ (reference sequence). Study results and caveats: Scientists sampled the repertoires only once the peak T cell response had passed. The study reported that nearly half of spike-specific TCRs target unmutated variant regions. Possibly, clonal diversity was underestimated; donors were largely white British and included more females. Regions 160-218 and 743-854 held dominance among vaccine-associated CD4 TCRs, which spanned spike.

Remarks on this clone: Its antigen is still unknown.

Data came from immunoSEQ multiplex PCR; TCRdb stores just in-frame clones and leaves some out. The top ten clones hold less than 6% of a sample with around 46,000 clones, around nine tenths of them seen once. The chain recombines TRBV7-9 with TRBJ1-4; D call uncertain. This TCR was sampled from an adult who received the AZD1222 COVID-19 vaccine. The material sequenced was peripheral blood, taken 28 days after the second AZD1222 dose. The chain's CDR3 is CASTSWQLNEKLFF. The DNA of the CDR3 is TGTGCCAGCACCTCCTGGCAGCTTAATGAAAAACTGTTTTTT.